This record concerns one T cell receptor (beta chain) sequence. The data derive from a study of regulatory T cells in long-lasting Graves disease. Assembly of TCR beta libraries relied on iRepertoire HTBI primers together with Arm-PCR of CDR3 regions. TCRdb re-analysed the multiplex PCR reads in MiXCR, keeping a single row per CDR3 protein. The sample contains 400,000 or so distinct CDR3 sequences, less than 25% of which appear only once. Stated time point: persistent/refractory GD, antithyroid drugs over 5 years with positive TRAb. Generation of the TCR library employed RNA extracted from PBMCs. The input for sequencing was peripheral blood mononuclear cells (PBMCs), taken when the disease was refractory, from a patient treated with antithyroid drugs. This sequence was found in a female donor with Graves disease.

CDR3 sequence reads: CASGITAGRSSTDTQYF. CDR3 coding DNA: TGTGCTAGTGGAATTACGGCGGGGAGATCTAGCACAGATACGCAGTATTTT. The chain employs TRBV12-5 and TRBJ2-3; tentatively, D is TRBD2 (6 bases). The germline V gene has CDR1 LGHNT and CDR2 FRNRAP. The CDR3 is made up of 17 amino acids. Trimming took 6 bases from V and 0 from J, leaving 19 bases between them. Complete variable domain (other parts from reference TRBV12-5 and TRBJ2-3): DARVTQTPRHKVTEMGQEVTMRCQPILGHNTVFWYRQTMMQGLELLAYFRNRAPLDDSGMPKDRFSAEMPDATLATLKIQPSEPRDSAVYFCASGITAGRSSTDTQYFGPGTRLTVL.